These T cell receptor beta chains were read from a single sample in a study of shared clonotypes between healthy human individuals. Profiling relied on immunoSEQ multiplex PCR, and the TCRdb table lists in-frame clones only, not all of them. Of approximately 1,000,000 clones detected, about 80% appear once; the ten largest clones hold approximately 0.5%. Source material: memory CD4+ T cells from PBMCs. The receptors come from a man aged 18 to 29 in good health. Some clones in this sample may be carry-over from other donors' samples. CDR3s include the opening cysteine and the closing phenylalanine or tryptophan. The order of the fields is CDR3 length, clone size, J gene, V gene, D gene, CDR3 DNA, CDR3 protein. The D gene is left open where the match is weak. Size values are once, few and many counts, or a class for expanded clones, and some rows have none.

length: 15; size: .; J: TRBJ1-4; V: TRBV7-2; D: .; DNA: TGTGCCAGCAGCTCCTCCCTCGGGGGAGGGGAAAAACTGTTTTTT; CDR3: CASSSSLGGGEKLFF
length: 14; size: .; J: TRBJ2-1; V: TRBV9; D: .; DNA: TGTGCCAGCAGCGTAGCGGGAGCCGGCAATGAGCAGTTCTTC; CDR3: CASSVAGAGNEQFF
length: 12; size: .; J: TRBJ2-2; V: TRBV9; D: .; DNA: TGTGCCAGCAGAGGTCTTGGGTGGGAGCTGTTTTTT; CDR3: CASRGLGWELFF
length: 18; size: .; J: TRBJ2-2; V: TRBV27; D: TRBD2; DNA: TGTGCCAGCAGTTTATCGATTACCTGGACTAGCGGGACCGGGGAGCTGTTTTTT; CDR3: CASSLSITWTSGTGELFF
length: 15; size: .; J: TRBJ2-3; V: TRBV9; D: TRBD1; DNA: TGTGCCAGCAGCGTAGTGGCGAATCCCAGGGGGCCGCAGTATTTT; CDR3: CASSVVANPRGPQYF
length: 13; size: .; J: TRBJ1-4; V: TRBV27; D: .; DNA: TGTGCCAGCAGTGTGGCGGACCAGGAAAAACTGTTTTTT; CDR3: CASSVADQEKLFF
length: 13; size: .; J: TRBJ2-1; V: TRBV7-3; D: .; DNA: TGTGCCAGCAGCTCCCCGGGACTCCAAGAGCAGTTCTTC; CDR3: CASSSPGLQEQFF
length: 17; size: .; J: TRBJ2-2; V: TRBV4-2; D: TRBD2; DNA: TGTGCCAGCAGCCAACAGGCTAGCGGGACCAACACCGGGGAGCTGTTTTTT; CDR3: CASSQQASGTNTGELFF
length: 12; size: few; J: TRBJ2-1; V: TRBV7-8; D: .; DNA: TGTGCCAGCAGCTTAGTGGGCAATGAGCAGTTCTTC; CDR3: CASSLVGNEQFF
length: 14; size: .; J: TRBJ1-4; V: TRBV7-2; D: .; DNA: TGTGCCAGCAGCCCACAGGGCTTGACTGAAAAACTGTTTTTT; CDR3: CASSPQGLTEKLFF